This TCR beta chain was found in a study of blood T cell repertoires in COVID-19. About the study: Sites across the United States, Italy and Spain contributed samples from acute and convalescent COVID-19. T cells, B-cell-depleted T cells, or PBMCs provided the cDNA or gDNA that served as material.

As processed by the authors: The authors estimated nucleated cell counts from reference gene primer amplification. Method: immunoSEQ multiplex PCR; TCRdb's copy keeps in-frame clones and lacks some. V and J calls and clone size are copied from that table; D and trimming were computed from the DNA. The table has around 150,000 clones, 80% to 85% seen once. Trimming cost V 8 bases and J 1 base, with 17 bases left between them. Germline V CDR1 and CDR2: GTSNPN, SVGIG (reference sequence). The CDR3 spans 14 residues. The TCR comes from a woman older than 75 with active or convalescent COVID-19. Sequencing used peripheral blood. The chain couples TRBV30 to TRBJ1-2; D not resolved. The CDR3 region is CARLKDGFNYGYTF. Here the CDR3 DNA reads TGTGCCCGCCTCAAAGACGGGTTTAACTATGGCTACACCTTC.